A single sample is the source of the 2 T cell receptor beta chains below, sequenced in a study of blood T cell repertoires in COVID-19. Profiling relied on immunoSEQ multiplex PCR, and the TCRdb table lists in-frame clones only, not all of them. The data contain roughly 140,000 clones, about 84% of them singletons. What was sequenced was peripheral blood. The receptors come from a man aged 55 to 69 with active or convalescent COVID-19.

This clone appeared a few times. The chain's CDR3 is CASSQDARTGGEKLFF. The CDR3 DNA reads TGCGCCAGCAGCCAAGATGCGCGGACAGGGGGTGAAAAACTGTTTTTT. J is TRBJ1-4 and V is TRBV4-3; 10 positions agree with TRBD1. The CDR3 loop spans 16 amino acids. Germline V lookup: CDR1 LGHNA, CDR2 YSLEER. V shed 0 bases, J shed 7 bases, and the junction held 5 bases outside the gene matches.

The chain joins TRBV15 to TRBJ2-5; 12 bases are a match to TRBD1. V lost 5 bases, J lost 4 bases, and 8 bases stayed unmatched. The CDR3 contains 16 residues. Germline V gene lookup returns CDR1 LNHNV and CDR2 YYDKDF (reference sequence). In DNA form, the CDR3 reads TGTGCCACCAGCCAGGGACAGGGGGCTTGGGGAGAGACCCAGTACTTC. This codes for CATSQGQGAWGETQYF.